The 9 T cell receptor beta chains given below trace back to one sample, sequenced in a study of early T cells in non-severe SARS-CoV-2 infection. In TCRdb, the 5' RACE reads were re-called with MiXCR into one record per CDR3 protein. The repertoire has about 50,000 distinct CDR3 sequences, roughly 6.1% of them found once; the top ten carry roughly 6.9%. The sequenced sample was whole blood, obtained at baseline. These TCRs come from an adult who was a healthcare worker with PCR-confirmed SARS-CoV-2 infection or an uninfected control (not recorded which).

There are many counts of this clonotype. This chain links TRBV9 with TRBJ1-2; tentative D call: TRBD1 (5 bases). The ends were cut back, 2 bases at V and 1 base at J, with 18 bases in the middle. Germline loops: CDR1 SGDLS, CDR2 YYNGEE. The CDR3 length is 17 residues. Here the CDR3 DNA reads TGTGCCAGCAGCGTCGACCCTGGGACGGTAATTAACTATGGCTACACCTTC. Translation gives CASSVDPGTVINYGYTF. Supplemented by reference TRBV9 and TRBJ1-2, the full variable domain reads DSGVTQTPKHLITATGQRVTLRCSPRSGDLSVYWYQQSLDQGLQFLIQYYNGEERAKGNILERFSAQQFPDLHSELNLSSLELGDSALYFCASSVDPGTVINYGYTFGSGTRLTVV.

This clonotype was picked up a small number of times. The chain joins TRBV6-6 to TRBJ2-3; 8 bases agree with TRBD2. V gave up 8 bases and J gave up 5 bases; unmatched junction bases: 9. Germline V CDR1 and CDR2: MNHNY, SVGAGI (reference sequence). The CDR3 is 14 residues long. CDR3 DNA: TGTGCCAGCGATCACAGCGGGAGTATAGATACGCAGTATTTT. Its protein product is CASDHSGSIDTQYF.

This clonotype has ten or more counts. The chain is built from TRBV9 and TRBJ2-5; 14 bases agree with TRBD2. Germline CDR1 and CDR2: SGDLS and YYNGEE. This CDR3 comprises 19 residues. The V segment lost 4 bases and the J segment 2 bases; nucleotides outside the gene matches: 13. CDR3 region: CASSPLTGLAGGGQETQYF. The CDR3 DNA reads as TGTGCCAGCAGCCCCCTCACCGGACTAGCGGGAGGAGGACAAGAGACCCAGTACTTC.

This clonotype was seen only a few times. The chain joins TRBV5-1 to TRBJ2-1, with 8 nucleotides matching TRBD2. Germline V lookup: CDR1 SGHRS, CDR2 YFSETQ. The CDR3 loop spans 15 amino acids. V gave up 0 bases and J gave up 6 bases; unmatched junction bases: 5. CDR3 DNA sequence: TGCGCCAGCAGCTTGGGGATAGCGGGGATCAATGAGCAGTTCTTC. Protein sequence: CASSLGIAGINEQFF.

This clonotype has ten or more counts. This chain links TRBV27 with TRBJ2-7, with TRBD2 identical over 8 bases. The ends lost 6 bases at V and 5 bases at J; junction bases unmatched: 12. In germline, CDR1 is MNHEY, CDR2 SMNVEV (reference sequence). The CDR3 runs to 15 residues. CDR3 sequence reads: CASSPEAGVGDEQYF. The DNA of the CDR3 is TGTGCCAGCAGCCCAGAAGCGGGAGTCGGCGACGAGCAGTACTTC.

This clonotype was observed a few times. The V gene is TRBV11-1, the J gene TRBJ2-1; D is possibly TRBD1 (5 bases). The CDR3 loop spans 15 amino acids. Trimming cost V 1 base and J 6 bases, with 13 bases left between them. Germline CDR1 reads SGHAT; CDR2 reads FQDESV (reference sequence). CDR3 sequence reads: CASSLGAGPSNEQFF. CDR3 coding DNA: TGTGCCAGCAGCTTAGGGGCAGGGCCCTCCAATGAGCAGTTCTTC.

This clonotype was detected many times. The CDR3 coding sequence is TGTGCCAGCAGCTTGGCGGCCGGGGAAGGCAATCAGCCCCAGCATTTT. This sequence encodes CASSLAAGEGNQPQHF. V and J are TRBV5-8 and TRBJ1-5; no firm D call. The germline CDR1 and CDR2 sequences are SGHTS and YDEGEE. Trimming shortened V by 0 bases and J by 2 bases, and 12 bases separated the two germline ends. The length of the CDR3 is 16 residues. Full variable domain (rest looked up from reference TRBV5-8 and TRBJ1-5): EAGVTQSPTHLIKTRGQQATLRCSPISGHTSVYWYQQALGLGLQFLLWYDEGEERNRGNFPPRFSGRQFPNYSSELNVNALELEDSALYLCASSLAAGEGNQPQHFGDGTRLSIL.

This clonotype was counted only a few times. The chain carries TRBV10-1 and TRBJ2-3, with no clear D. CDR3 length equals 15 residues. The V gene lost 3 bases and the J gene lost 2 bases, with 12 bases spanning the gap. Germline lookup yields CDR1 WNHNN and CDR2 SYGVQD (reference sequence). Here the CDR3 DNA reads TGCGCCAGCAGTGAAATGAGGAAGATCACAGATACGCAGTATTTT. This codes for CASSEMRKITDTQYF.

The chain has TRBV6-2 or TRBV6-3 and TRBJ2-1; no definite D call. Trimming took 3 bases from V and 6 from J, leaving 6 bases between them. The CDR3 runs 12 residues. Germline values: CDR1 MNHEY, CDR2 SVGEGT. The CDR3 nucleotides read TGTGCCAGCAGTTATCTGTCCAATGAGCAGTTCTTC. Translation gives CASSYLSNEQFF.